The 24 T cell receptor beta chains presented below share a single source sample, sequenced in a study of OX40 agonist ivuxolimab in advanced cancers. Preparation of the library involved the immunoSEQ multiplex PCR assay. TCRdb carries this immuneACCESS record with in-frame sequences only. Its versions omit some clonotypes, under half of them owing to an unresolved V gene in the studies checked, with the rest unexplained. Counted in this sample were roughly 72,000 clones; over 70% of them appeared once. 5% of the sample goes to the ten largest clones. This material consisted of CD4+ or CD8+ T cells sorted from blood, taken in a trial of the OX40 agonist ivuxolimab. The receptor source for this set is an adult with an advanced solid tumor such as melanoma, head and neck, liver or kidney cancer.

The chain has TRBV27 and TRBJ1-5; D gene uncertain. The CDR3 covers 14 residues. Deletions cut 2 bases from V and 3 bases from J, with 8 bases between. CDR1 and CDR2 (germline): MNHEY, SMNVEV (reference sequence). The CDR3 is CASSLVGYNQPQHF. The CDR3, as DNA: TGTGCCAGCAGTTTAGTCGGGTACAATCAGCCCCAGCATTTT.

The rearrangement links TRBV13 to TRBJ1-2, with a tentative D call TRBD1 (6 bases). This CDR3 is 13 amino acids long. Germline values: CDR1 PRHDT, CDR2 FYEKMQ (reference sequence). V lost 5 bases to trimming and J lost 8 bases, with 15 bases between them. The chain's CDR3 is CASSPTGLQGYTF. The CDR3 region has the DNA TGTGCCAGCAGCCCCACAGGGTTACAGGGCTACACCTTC.

This rearrangement joins TRBV9 to TRBJ2-1; perhaps TRBD2 as D (5 bases). The CDR3 is 14 amino acids. Germline V CDR1 and CDR2: SGDLS, YYNGEE. Deletions cut 4 bases from V and 10 bases from J, with 18 bases between. CDR3 bases: TGTGCCAGCAGCCCGCCCCCACTAGGCGAGGAGCAGTTCTTC. Translated, it gives CASSPPPLGEEQFF. The variable domain in full, with the rest retrieved from reference TRBV9 and TRBJ2-1, is DSGVTQTPKHLITATGQRVTLRCSPRSGDLSVYWYQQSLDQGLQFLIQYYNGEERAKGNILERFSAQQFPDLHSELNLSSLELGDSALYFCASSPPPLGEEQFFGPGTRLTVL.

This clone was detected a few times. This chain uses TRBV7-2 with TRBJ1-2, with D perhaps matching TRBD1 (6 bases). The germline V gene encodes CDR1 SGHTA and CDR2 FQGNSA. V shed 5 bases and J shed 9 bases, with 13 bases lying between them. The CDR3 loop spans 12 amino acids. As DNA, the CDR3 is TGTGCCAGCAGCCCAGCACAGGGTCGCTACACCTTC. As protein: CASSPAQGRYTF. Full variable domain (rest looked up from reference TRBV7-2 and TRBJ1-2): GAGVSQSPSNKVTEKGKDVELRCDPISGHTALYWYRQSLGQGLEFLIYFQGNSAPDKSGLPSDRFSAERTGGSVSTLTIQRTQQEDSAVYLCASSPAQGRYTFGSGTRLTVV.

The CDR3 spells CAWSARLAIFGNTGELFF. Here the CDR3 DNA reads TGTGCCTGGAGTGCGAGACTAGCAATATTCGGGAACACCGGGGAGCTGTTTTTT. The chain employs TRBV30 and TRBJ2-2, with TRBD2 matching over 7 bases. Trimming took 1 base from V and 1 from J; bases not matched to a gene: 12. Germline CDR1 is GTSNPN and CDR2 is SVGIG (reference sequence). This CDR3 comprises 18 residues.

The genes are TRBV5-1 and TRBJ2-2; 11 nucleotides line up with TRBD2. Germline CDR1 and CDR2: SGHRS and YFSETQ. Trimming removed 9 bases from V and 2 bases from J; junction bases left unmatched: 6. The CDR3 has 15 residues. The CDR3 here is CATSGLADNTGELFF. Here the CDR3 DNA reads TGCGCCACCTCGGGACTAGCGGATAACACCGGGGAGCTGTTTTTT.

In DNA, the CDR3 is TGTGCCACCAGCAGAGTCGGGGGGATGGAGGAAAAACTGTTTTTT. It yields the protein CATSRVGGMEEKLFF. The chain has TRBV15 and TRBJ1-4; a weak D match, TRBD1 (5 bases). Trimming cost V 1 base and J 8 bases, with 14 bases left between them. This CDR3 spans 15 amino acids. CDR1 is LNHNV, CDR2 YYDKDF, per germline (reference sequence).

This clone was found once. The genes are TRBV6-5 and TRBJ1-4; 8 nucleotides match TRBD1. The CDR3 has 15 residues. CDR1 MNHEY and CDR2 SVGAGI come from the germline V gene. The J segment lost 5 bases and the V segment lost 5 bases, leaving 7 bases of the junction unmatched. The CDR3 loop reads CASSLGQGLNEKLFF. CDR3 DNA: TGTGCCAGCAGTCTCGGACAGGGACTAAATGAAAAACTGTTTTTT.

The genes are TRBV9 and TRBJ1-2; tentative D call: TRBD1 (5 bases). The CDR3 sequence is 18 residues long. The ends were cut back, 2 bases at V and 3 bases at J, with 23 bases in the middle. CDR1 SGDLS and CDR2 YYNGEE come from the germline V gene. CDR3 amino acids: CASSVLLIGGEFYYGYTF. Written as DNA, the CDR3 is TGTGCCAGCAGCGTCCTTCTAATCGGGGGTGAATTCTACTATGGCTACACCTTC.

This chain connects TRBV19 to TRBJ2-7; D is undetermined. The CDR3 extends over 14 amino acids. The V end was cut by 1 base, the J end by 6 bases, with 13 bases between. CDR1 is LNHDA and CDR2 is SQIVND in the germline V gene (reference sequence). DNA for the CDR3: TGTGCCAGTAGTATAGGTGGACCACCTACCGAGCAGTACTTC. It yields the protein CASSIGGPPTEQYF.

This chain links TRBV27 with TRBJ1-1; D remains unclear. This CDR3 has 15 amino acids. Trimming stripped 3 bases from V and 2 bases from J, with 13 bases between. Germline CDR1 and CDR2: MNHEY and SMNVEV (reference sequence). Written as DNA, the CDR3 is TGTGCCAGCAGTTTGGGCCTTGGGCTCAACACTGAAGCTTTCTTT. This translates into CASSLGLGLNTEAFF.

The chain employs TRBV6-1 and TRBJ2-5; D is uncertain. The CDR3 is made up of 14 amino acids. The germline CDR1 and CDR2 sequences are MNHNS and SASEGT. The ends were cut back, 4 bases at V and 3 bases at J, with 12 bases in the middle. CDR3 nucleotides: TGTGCCAGCAGTGGCCCGGTTTCAGAAGAGACCCAGTACTTC. The encoded protein is CASSGPVSEETQYF.

The rearrangement uses TRBV9 and TRBJ2-3; the D gene is possibly TRBD1 (5 bases). CDR1 is SGDLS and CDR2 is YYNGEE in the germline V gene. The CDR3 totals 14 residues. V lost 2 bases and J 4 bases, leaving 11 bases between the germline ends. The CDR3 loop is CASSVRGSPDTQYF. CDR3 sequence (DNA): TGTGCCAGCAGCGTTAGGGGTAGCCCAGATACGCAGTATTTT.

The chain uses TRBV7-3 and TRBJ2-3; D gene unclear. The CDR3 is 14 amino acids. The V end lost 5 bases, the J end lost 0 bases, and 9 bases lay between the germline ends. Germline V lookup: CDR1 SGHTA, CDR2 FQGTGA. The CDR3 sequence: CASSPGDSTDTQYF. CDR3 coding DNA: TGTGCCAGCAGCCCCGGAGATAGCACAGATACGCAGTATTTT.

The chain is built from TRBV7-9 and TRBJ1-2; TRBD1 matches at 8 bases. The germline V gene has CDR1 SEHNR and CDR2 FQNEAQ (reference sequence). This CDR3 contains 14 residues. J was trimmed by 2 bases and V by 1 base; bases with no gene match: 0. The CDR3 spells CASSLGQGNYGYTF. The CDR3 coding sequence is TGTGCCAGCAGCTTAGGACAGGGGAACTATGGCTACACCTTC.

The chain couples TRBV19 to TRBJ2-7, with 8 bases aligning to TRBD2. The CDR3 consists of 15 residues. The junction had 10 bases not matched to a gene; V was cut back by 9 bases and J by 0 bases. Germline CDR1 reads LNHDA; CDR2 reads SQIVND (reference sequence). CDR3 coding DNA: TGTGCCAGCTCTTCGGGGGGGCTGCCCTCCTACGAGCAGTACTTC. Residues: CASSSGGLPSYEQYF.

The gene calls are TRBV6-1 and TRBJ1-5, with D hard to call. Germline assignment: CDR1 MNHNS and CDR2 SASEGT. The CDR3 sequence is 14 residues long. V was shortened by 6 bases and J by 3 bases, with 12 bases between the two germline ends. CDR3 coding DNA: TGTGCCAGCAGAATTCAGAGCTTCAATCAGCCCCAGCATTTT. It translates to CASRIQSFNQPQHF.

This clone was picked up a small number of times. This chain uses TRBV5-1 with TRBJ1-5; TRBD1 is a possible D gene (5 bases). V was trimmed by 0 bases and J by 2 bases, leaving 12 bases between them. Germline loops: CDR1 SGHRS, CDR2 YFSETQ. The CDR3 covers 16 residues. This CDR3 reads CASSLEGTLGNQPQHF. The DNA for the CDR3 is TGCGCCAGCAGCTTGGAGGGGACTCTGGGCAATCAGCCCCAGCATTTT.

The chain combines TRBV4-3 with TRBJ1-4; D ambiguous. Germline V gene data show CDR1 as LGHNA and CDR2 as YSLEER. This CDR3 spans 16 amino acids. Trimming left V 2 bases short and J 5 bases short, with 15 bases between. This CDR3 is CASSQQPEGGNEKLFF. The CDR3 DNA follows: TGCGCCAGCAGCCAACAACCAGAGGGAGGGAATGAAAAACTGTTTTTT.

The J gene is TRBJ2-2, the V gene TRBV10-3; D is ambiguous. The germline gives CDR1 ENHRY, CDR2 SYGVKD. V lost 4 bases and J lost 6, with 9 bases in between. The CDR3 contains 13 residues. The CDR3 sequence: CAISGKDSGELFF. CDR3 DNA sequence: TGTGCCATCAGTGGAAAGGATTCCGGGGAGCTGTTTTTT.

V is TRBV20-1 and J is TRBJ2-7, with D uncertain. V lost 3 bases to trimming and J lost 5 bases, with 8 bases between them. Germline CDR1 reads DFQATT; CDR2 reads SNEGSKA (reference sequence). The CDR3 totals 11 residues. CDR3 DNA sequence: TGCAGTGCTAGGTCCACAAACGAGCAGTACTTC. Protein product: CSARSTNEQYF.

This clone has only one observation. The chain is built from TRBV18 and TRBJ1-1; D remains unclear. CDR3 size: 13 residues. The germline CDR1 and CDR2 sequences are KGHSH and LQKENI. The V end was cut by 3 bases, the J end by 3 bases, with 8 bases between. The CDR3 nucleotides read TGTGCCAGCTCACCGGGCGAGGACACTGAAGCTTTCTTT. Translating gives CASSPGEDTEAFF.

The chain employs TRBV4-1 and TRBJ2-2, with 10 bases lining up with TRBD1. J was trimmed by 5 bases and V by 4 bases; bases with no gene match: 1. The CDR3 sequence is 14 residues long. Per the germline V gene, CDR1 is MGHRA and CDR2 is YSYEKL. CDR3 sequence: CASSRGQGTGELFF. In DNA, the CDR3 is TGCGCCAGCAGCCGGGGACAGGGGACCGGGGAGCTGTTTTTT.

The chain joins TRBV6-5 to TRBJ2-7; D is perhaps TRBD2 (5 bases). The CDR3 loop spans 13 amino acids. The germline CDR1 and CDR2 sequences are MNHEY and SVGAGI. Trimming took 5 bases from V and 4 from J, leaving 12 bases between them. The CDR3 DNA reads TGTGCCAGCAGTCTAGCCCCTTTTTACGAGCAGTACTTC. Encoded protein: CASSLAPFYEQYF.